The 31 T cell receptor beta chains below come from one sample, sequenced in a study of blood T cells in healthy people across ages. A J-beta primer mix and a sample-barcoded 5' primer were used in a second PCR of roughly 7 to 12 cycles. A single record per CDR3 protein comes from TCRdb applying MiXCR to the 5' RACE reads. The sample lists over 500,000 distinct CDR3 sequences; around 27% were seen once. These same records also appear under a second study, on T cells of mothers and their children.

Sequenced material: blood. These TCRs come from a boy younger than 10 in good health.

Only a few counts were recorded for this clonotype. V gene TRBV5-1 combines with J gene TRBJ1-1, with D unclear. V was clipped by 4 bases and J by 4 bases, with 11 bases between them. The CDR3 contains 13 residues. CDR1 is SGHRS and CDR2 is YFSETQ in the germline V gene. The CDR3 DNA reads TGCGCCAGCAGCCCGGAAAGAGGCACTGAAGCTTTCTTT. Its protein is CASSPERGTEAFF. Based on the CDR3 plus reference TRBV5-1 and TRBJ1-1, the full variable domain is KAGVTQTPRYLIKTRGQQVTLSCSPISGHRSVSWYQQTPGQGLQFLFEYFSETQRNKGNFPGRFSGRQFSNSRSEMNVSTLELGDSALYLCASSPERGTEAFFGQGTRLTVV.

The rearrangement joins TRBV27 to TRBJ2-1, with D perhaps being TRBD1 or TRBD2 (6 bases each). Germline values: CDR1 MNHEY, CDR2 SMNVEV (reference sequence). This CDR3 has 14 residues. This CDR3 reads CTTSRTEGGHEQFF. CDR3 bases: TGTACCACCTCTAGGACGGAGGGGGGCCATGAGCAGTTCTTC.

This clonotype was detected a few times. The V call is TRBV12-3 or TRBV12-4, the J call TRBJ1-2, with D hard to call. Trimming took 4 bases from V and 2 from J, leaving 8 bases between them. The CDR3 length is 13 residues. In DNA, the CDR3 is TGTGCCAGCAGTTATACACCCAACTATGGCTACACCTTC. It codes for CASSYTPNYGYTF.

CDR3 sequence reads: CASSRPPSDVPDTQYF. CDR3 nucleotide sequence: TGTGCCAGCAGCCGTCCCCCGTCGGACGTTCCGGATACGCAGTATTTT. This chain connects TRBV7-9 to TRBJ2-3; D is uncertain. Trimming took off 5 bases at V and 6 bases at J, with 21 bases between the two ends. Germline assignment: CDR1 SEHNR and CDR2 FQNEAQ (reference sequence). The CDR3 is 16 residues long.

The rearrangement uses TRBV10-3 and TRBJ2-5; either TRBD1 or TRBD2 may fit D (6 bases each). CDR3 size: 13 residues. The germline V gene has CDR1 ENHRY and CDR2 SYGVKD. Trimming took off 4 bases at V and 4 bases at J, with 10 bases between the two ends. CDR3 amino acids: CAISVGGGETQYF. In DNA, the CDR3 is TGTGCCATCAGTGTGGGGGGCGGAGAGACCCAGTACTTC.

The gene calls are TRBV7-9 and TRBJ1-2; D call uncertain. V was clipped by 5 bases and J by 1 base, with 8 bases between them. Per the germline V gene, CDR1 is SEHNR and CDR2 is FQNEAQ (reference sequence). This CDR3 has 13 residues. The CDR3 nucleotides are TGTGCCAGCAGCGCAGCCCTTAACTATGGCTACACCTTC. It yields the protein CASSAALNYGYTF.

The chain carries TRBV29-1 and TRBJ1-4, with 8 bases that match TRBD1. This CDR3 is built from 14 residues. Germline V lookup: CDR1 SQVTM, CDR2 ANQGSEA. V was clipped by 1 base and J by 6 bases; unmatched bases: 4. CDR3 sequence reads: CSVEVRGLDEKLFF. In DNA, the CDR3 is TGCAGCGTTGAAGTCAGGGGGCTGGATGAAAAACTGTTTTTT. The whole variable domain, filled in from reference TRBV29-1 and TRBJ1-4, reads SAVISQKPSRDICQRGTSLTIQCQVDSQVTMMFWYRQQPGQSLTLIATANQGSEATYESGFVIDKFPISRPNLTFSTLTVSNMSPEDSSIYLCSVEVRGLDEKLFFGSGTQLSVL.

The rearrangement links TRBV20-1 to TRBJ1-2; tentatively, D is TRBD1 (6 bases). V lost 7 bases to trimming and J lost 2 bases, with 11 bases between them. Looked up from germline, CDR1 is DFQATT and CDR2 is SNEGSKA (reference sequence). CDR3 length equals 12 residues. CDR3 in amino acids: CSGRGENYGYTF. As DNA, the CDR3 is TGCAGTGGGAGGGGGGAAAACTATGGCTACACCTTC.

This clonotype has just one count. The chain recombines TRBV24-1 with TRBJ2-1; D assignment may be TRBD1 or TRBD2 (6 bases each). The closer fit of TRBJ2-7 to the DNA end suggests the J call may be wrong. Germline loops: CDR1 KGHDR, CDR2 SFDVKD. The CDR3 is 15 residues long. Written as DNA, the CDR3 is TGTGCCACCAGTGATTTGACAGGGACTTCCTACGAGCAGTACTTC. This codes for CATSDLTGTSYEQYF.

This clonotype was detected only a few times. The chain links TRBV10-1 to TRBJ2-1; D possibly corresponds to TRBD2 (6 bases). This CDR3 spans 16 amino acids. Germline CDR1 is WNHNN and CDR2 is SYGVQD (reference sequence). Trimming took off 10 bases at V and 7 bases at J, with 26 bases between the two ends. The CDR3 DNA reads TGCGCCACGCCTTATGTTACGGAGGGAGTCCCGAATGAGCAGTTCTTC. Amino acid sequence: CATPYVTEGVPNEQFF.

This clonotype was detected only a few times. This chain links TRBV3-1 with TRBJ1-1; a possible D gene is TRBD1 (5 bases). Germline V gives CDR1 LGHDT, CDR2 YNNKEL (reference sequence). The CDR3 sequence is 13 residues long. Trimming shortened V by 3 bases and J by 6 bases, and 11 bases separated the two germline ends. The CDR3 nucleotides are TGTGCCAGCAGCCAGAACCAGGGTGCTGAAGCTTTCTTT. It specifies CASSQNQGAEAFF.

The chain joins TRBV18 to TRBJ2-7, with D hard to call. V shed 3 bases and J shed 6 bases, with 6 bases lying between them. Germline CDR1 KGHSH, CDR2 LQKENI. This CDR3 has 11 amino acids. The CDR3 loop is CASSPRSEQYF. Here the CDR3 DNA reads TGTGCCAGCTCACCCAGGAGCGAGCAGTACTTC.

J is TRBJ2-7 and V is TRBV20-1; D is perhaps TRBD1 (5 bases). The CDR3 sequence is 13 residues long. Per the germline V gene, CDR1 is DFQATT and CDR2 is SNEGSKA (reference sequence). Trimming shortened V by 0 bases and J by 3 bases, and 9 bases separated the two germline ends. The DNA for the CDR3 is TGCAGTGCTAGAGATTTCAGGGACTACGAGCAGTACTTC. This translates into CSARDFRDYEQYF.

In this sample, this clonotype turned up once. J is TRBJ1-1 and V is TRBV20-1; D is ambiguous. This CDR3 spans 12 amino acids. The germline CDR1 and CDR2 sequences are DFQATT and SNEGSKA (reference sequence). Trimming pared 5 bases from V and 2 bases from J, leaving 9 bases between. The CDR3 sequence is CSAPVSNTEAFF. For the CDR3, the DNA is TGCAGTGCTCCAGTGAGTAACACTGAAGCTTTCTTT.

The V and J genes are TRBV30 and TRBJ2-2; 9 nucleotides agree with TRBD2. The V gene end was trimmed by 1 base and the J gene end by 5 bases; junction bases not matched to a gene: 5. Germline V CDR1 and CDR2: GTSNPN, SVGIG (reference sequence). The CDR3 runs to 15 residues. The CDR3: CAWSGVAGVTGELFF. DNA for the CDR3: TGTGCCTGGAGTGGGGTAGCGGGAGTTACCGGGGAGCTGTTTTTT.

This clonotype was counted between two and nine times. The chain joins TRBV10-3 to TRBJ2-7; 10 bases align to TRBD1. This CDR3 contains 14 residues. Germline values: CDR1 ENHRY, CDR2 SYGVKD. V dropped 4 bases and J dropped 3; count of bases not matched to a gene: 3. This chain's CDR3 is CAISVDRGHYEQYF. The CDR3 nucleotides read TGTGCCATCAGTGTAGACAGGGGGCACTACGAGCAGTACTTC.

V is TRBV3-1 and J is TRBJ2-1; D is unresolved. The length of the CDR3 is 14 residues. With 4 bases removed from V and 5 bases from J, the gap between germline ends came to 12 bases. Germline V gives CDR1 LGHDT, CDR2 YNNKEL (reference sequence). The CDR3 DNA reads TGTGCCAGCAGCCTCCGAGTGGCGGACAATGAGCAGTTCTTC. Translation: CASSLRVADNEQFF.

The V gene is TRBV7-2, the J gene TRBJ2-1; D gene ambiguous. This CDR3 has 15 residues. The germline V and J ends were trimmed by 1 base and 4 bases, with 11 bases remaining between them. CDR1 is SGHTA and CDR2 is FQGNSA in the germline V gene. This CDR3 is CASSLDGKGYNEQFF. The CDR3 DNA is TGTGCCAGCAGCTTAGACGGAAAAGGTTACAATGAGCAGTTCTTC.

V usage is TRBV6-6 and J usage is TRBJ1-1; unclear D gene. There are 14 residues in the CDR3. Trimming cost V 0 bases and J 4 bases, with 9 bases left between them. CDR1 and CDR2 (germline): MNHNY, SVGAGI (reference sequence). The CDR3 DNA follows: TGTGCCAGCAGTTACTCGAGCGGGGTCACTGAAGCTTTCTTT. It is translated as CASSYSSGVTEAFF.

The gene calls are TRBV20-1 and TRBJ2-5; 12 bases map to TRBD2. Germline CDR1 is DFQATT and CDR2 is SNEGSKA (reference sequence). Trimming removed 3 bases from V and 5 bases from J; junction bases left unmatched: 4. The CDR3 consists of 14 residues. The CDR3 nucleotides read TGCAGTGCTAGTCCCGGACTAGCGGGGGAGACCCAGTACTTC. It translates to CSASPGLAGETQYF.

The J gene is TRBJ2-7, the V gene TRBV27; 8 nucleotides align to TRBD1. CDR3 length: 12 residues. Germline CDR1 MNHEY, CDR2 SMNVEV (reference sequence). The ends lost 5 bases at V and 6 bases at J; junction bases unmatched: 3. As DNA, the CDR3 is TGTGCCAGCAGTCCAGGGGGCTTCGAGCAGTACTTC. This encodes CASSPGGFEQYF.

CDR3 region: CASSVGGGDGYTF. The CDR3 coding sequence is TGTGCCAGCAGCGTAGGAGGGGGCGATGGCTACACCTTC. The chain links TRBV9 to TRBJ1-2; 7 bases are shared with TRBD1. CDR1 is SGDLS, CDR2 YYNGEE, per germline. V trimming: 0 bases; J trimming: 6 bases; junction bases outside the gene matches: 2. This CDR3 is built from 13 residues.

The rearrangement uses TRBV7-3 and TRBJ2-7; D not certain. There are 13 residues in the CDR3. Trimming shortened V by 5 bases and J by 2 bases, and 10 bases separated the two germline ends. Germline-derived CDR1 and CDR2 are SGHTA and FQGTGA. The CDR3 DNA reads as TGTGCCAGCAGCGTCGACGGCACCTACGAGCAGTACTTC. It is translated as CASSVDGTYEQYF.

V gene TRBV6-1 combines with J gene TRBJ2-2; D may be TRBD2 (5 bases). The CDR3 is 16 amino acids. Deletions cut 2 bases from V and 1 base from J, with 11 bases between. CDR1 MNHNS and CDR2 SASEGT come from the germline V gene. DNA of the CDR3: TGTGCCAGCAGTGAACTGGGGAGAAAGAACACCGGGGAGCTGTTTTTT. Translated: CASSELGRKNTGELFF.

This clonotype occurred a few times. The J gene is TRBJ1-2, the V gene TRBV12-3 or TRBV12-4, with D hard to call. The length of the CDR3 is 14 residues. The V end was cut by 6 bases, the J end by 8 bases, with 19 bases between. The CDR3 region is CASSPGALQRGYTF. In DNA, the CDR3 is TGTGCCAGCAGCCCGGGAGCCCTTCAGCGGGGCTACACCTTC.

V usage is TRBV15 and J usage is TRBJ2-4; D remains ambiguous. V lost 1 base to trimming and J lost 8 bases, with 3 bases between them. This CDR3 spans 11 amino acids. Germline V gene data show CDR1 as LNHNV and CDR2 as YYDKDF (reference sequence). The CDR3 protein is CATSRADIQYF. The CDR3 nucleotides read TGTGCCACCAGCAGAGCGGACATTCAGTACTTC.

This clonotype came up many times. The chain couples TRBV3-1 to TRBJ2-7; D not certain. Trimming left V 4 bases short and J 4 bases short, with 14 bases between. Germline V gene lookup returns CDR1 LGHDT and CDR2 YNNKEL (reference sequence). CDR3 size: 14 residues. The CDR3 protein is CASSRITFVYEQYF. The DNA for the CDR3 is TGTGCCAGCAGCCGTATTACGTTTGTTTACGAGCAGTACTTC.

The CDR3 nucleotides are TGTGCCAGCAGCCAAGTAGGTCGCAGAGATGCGTACAATGAGCAGTTCTTC. Its translation: CASSQVGRRDAYNEQFF. V gene TRBV14 combines with J gene TRBJ2-1; D unclear. CDR1 SGHDN and CDR2 FVKESK come from the germline V gene. The V end lost 1 base, the J end lost 4 bases, and 17 bases lay between the germline ends. The CDR3 is made up of 17 amino acids.

The V and J genes are TRBV29-1 and TRBJ2-5; 8 bases line up with TRBD1. The J call may be in error: the DNA end matches TRBJ2-7 better. The CDR3 totals 14 residues. Looked up from germline, CDR1 is SQVTM and CDR2 is ANQGSEA. CDR3 in DNA: TGCAGCGTTTTACGGACAGGGTCGACCTACGAGCAGTACTTC. It yields the protein CSVLRTGSTYEQYF.

This clonotype was seen more than once but under ten times. The V gene is TRBV21-1, the J gene TRBJ2-1; the D call of TRBD1 is as the table states it, not checked on the DNA. TRBV21-1 has pseudogene status. This CDR3 spans 18 amino acids. This CDR3 is CASSKVKVPGSSYNEQFF. In DNA, the CDR3 is TGTGCCAGCAGCAAAGTAAAGGTTCCCGGGAGCTCCTACAATGAGCAGTTCTTC.

This clonotype was recorded only once. This rearrangement joins TRBV10-3 to TRBJ2-1; 13 bases are a match to TRBD2. This CDR3 is 14 amino acids long. Trimming took 4 bases from V and 13 from J; bases not matched to a gene: 7. The germline V gene encodes CDR1 ENHRY and CDR2 SYGVKD. CDR3 residues: CAISVGTSGDGQFF. The CDR3 DNA sequence: TGTGCCATCAGTGTGGGGACTAGCGGGGACGGTCAGTTCTTC.